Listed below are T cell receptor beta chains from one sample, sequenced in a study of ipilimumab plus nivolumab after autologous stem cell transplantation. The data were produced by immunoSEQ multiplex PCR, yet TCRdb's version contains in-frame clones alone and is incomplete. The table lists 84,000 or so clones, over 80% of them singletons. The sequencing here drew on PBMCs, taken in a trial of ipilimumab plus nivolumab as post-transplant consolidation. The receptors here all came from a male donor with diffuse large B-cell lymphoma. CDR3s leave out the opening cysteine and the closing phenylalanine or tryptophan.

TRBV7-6 ASSLRAGGSNEQF
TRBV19 ASSGLASTDTQY
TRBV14 ASSQDLNLGLAVTDTQY
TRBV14 ASSLPGARGGTQY
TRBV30 AWGTGEGNTIY
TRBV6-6 ASSYWGLAGSEQF
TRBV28 ASSLGGALNTEAF
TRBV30 AWSAAWAGGSEQY
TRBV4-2 ASSQEQGYLTEAF
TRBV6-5 ASRRGSVDTEAF
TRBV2 ASSAPRGQETQY
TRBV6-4 ASSVLAGSNEQF
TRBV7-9 ASSFRGQGPNEKLF
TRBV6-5 ASSYEGRTQY
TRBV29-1 SVGQGQETQY
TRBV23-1 ASSPSVGLGTEAF
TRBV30 AWSVLQGREKLF
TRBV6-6 ASSYVGVVETQY
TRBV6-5 ASKGRDPNTEAF
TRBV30 ACQRGVNTGELF
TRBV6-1 ASSEGSGNTIY
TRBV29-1 SVLTGNTEAF
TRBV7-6 ASSSSWDYEQY
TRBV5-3 ARSLPESYQPQH
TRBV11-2 ASRTDRVAGGPVDEQF
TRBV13 ASSSGLAGATLSYEQY
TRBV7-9 ASSPNRDTYSPLH
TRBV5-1 ASSPSGAPNTGELF
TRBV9 ASSTRGSNEQF
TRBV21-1 ASSYWGDRDTYEQY
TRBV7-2 ASSYGQGQYEQY
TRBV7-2 ASSYPTGTGFTEQF
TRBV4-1 ASSQYNLRIDNYGYT
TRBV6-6 ASSYPDGSYEQY
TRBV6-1 ASRRQGEVRETQY
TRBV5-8 ASSRQGSSYEQY
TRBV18 ASSPNLSKMTGGDYGYT
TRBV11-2 ASSLRGTAQETQY
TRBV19 ASSFGRFSQETQY
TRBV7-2 ASSTSKMAQY
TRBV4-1 ASSQMTVNTEAF
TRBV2 ASSSGGGTDTQY
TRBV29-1 SVGPGLNTGELF
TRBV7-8 ASSPSWAVDSYGYT
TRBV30 AWSAGQIPYEQY
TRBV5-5 ASSPNYEQY
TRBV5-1 ASTGVTNTEAF
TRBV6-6 ASSDRTLF
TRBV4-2 ASSQHPGQMNTEAF